This TCR beta chain was sequenced during a study of cytomegalovirus exposure and HLA in healthy donors. Study context: The early release's HLA-typed donors yielded roughly 85 million unique TCRs.

PCR used 60 Vbeta primers and 13 Jbeta primers. The data were produced by immunoSEQ multiplex PCR, yet TCRdb's version contains in-frame clones alone and is incomplete. The data contain approximately 210,000 clones, 82% of them singletons. Of note for this clone: Its antigen is as yet unknown.

Germline V CDR1 and CDR2: LGHNA, YNFKEQ. Trimming took 0 bases from V and 1 from J, leaving 21 bases between them. The CDR3 totals 19 residues. Broader study findings: A list of 150 to 200 TCR beta chains associated with cytomegalovirus was given. DRB1 had the most TCR associations and HLA-C the fewest, a later analysis found, with rates varying by HLA locus. In a later analysis, specific HLA alleles were associated with 15,000 to 20,000 TCR beta sequences at a 0.05 false discovery rate.

The chain couples TRBV4-2 to TRBJ2-5, with D maybe TRBD2 (7 bases). The material sequenced was PBMCs. The receptor comes from a man aged 40-49 years in good health and CMV-seropositive. This CDR3 is CASSQEGRGAGRGQETQYF. The CDR3 DNA sequence: TGTGCCAGCAGCCAAGAAGGACGGGGGGCCGGGCGGGGCCAAGAGACCCAGTACTTC.